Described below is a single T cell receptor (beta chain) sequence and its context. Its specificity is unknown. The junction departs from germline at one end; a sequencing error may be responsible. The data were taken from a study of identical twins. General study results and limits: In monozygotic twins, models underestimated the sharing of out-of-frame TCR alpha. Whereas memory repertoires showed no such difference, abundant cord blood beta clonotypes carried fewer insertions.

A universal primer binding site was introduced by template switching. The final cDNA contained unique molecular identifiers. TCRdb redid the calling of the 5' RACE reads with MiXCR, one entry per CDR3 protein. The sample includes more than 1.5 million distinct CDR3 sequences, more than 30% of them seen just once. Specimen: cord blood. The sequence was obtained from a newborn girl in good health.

CDR3 protein: CTSSPRAGPQYNEQFF. The CDR3 DNA reads as TGTACCAGCAGCCCCCGAGCAGGGCCACAGTACAATGAGCAGTTCTTC. This chain joins TRBV5-4 and TRBJ2-1, with D maybe TRBD1 (5 bases). Germline-derived CDR1 and CDR2 are SGHNT and YYREEE (reference sequence). The CDR3 extends over 16 amino acids.